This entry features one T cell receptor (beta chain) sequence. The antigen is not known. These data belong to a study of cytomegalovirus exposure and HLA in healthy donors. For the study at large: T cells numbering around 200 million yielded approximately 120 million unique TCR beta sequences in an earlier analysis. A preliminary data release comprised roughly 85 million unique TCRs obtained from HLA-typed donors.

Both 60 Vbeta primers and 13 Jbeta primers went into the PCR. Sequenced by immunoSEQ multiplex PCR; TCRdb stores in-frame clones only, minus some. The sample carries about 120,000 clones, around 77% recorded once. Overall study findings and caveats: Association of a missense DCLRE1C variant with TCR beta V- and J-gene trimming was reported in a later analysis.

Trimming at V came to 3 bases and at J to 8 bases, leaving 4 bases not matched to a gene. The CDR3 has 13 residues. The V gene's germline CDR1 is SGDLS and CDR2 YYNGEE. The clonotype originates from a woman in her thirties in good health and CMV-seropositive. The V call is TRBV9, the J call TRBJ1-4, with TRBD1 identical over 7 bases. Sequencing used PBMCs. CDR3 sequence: CASSATGNEKLFF. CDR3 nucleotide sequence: TGTGCCAGCAGCGCGACAGGGAACGAAAAACTGTTTTTT.